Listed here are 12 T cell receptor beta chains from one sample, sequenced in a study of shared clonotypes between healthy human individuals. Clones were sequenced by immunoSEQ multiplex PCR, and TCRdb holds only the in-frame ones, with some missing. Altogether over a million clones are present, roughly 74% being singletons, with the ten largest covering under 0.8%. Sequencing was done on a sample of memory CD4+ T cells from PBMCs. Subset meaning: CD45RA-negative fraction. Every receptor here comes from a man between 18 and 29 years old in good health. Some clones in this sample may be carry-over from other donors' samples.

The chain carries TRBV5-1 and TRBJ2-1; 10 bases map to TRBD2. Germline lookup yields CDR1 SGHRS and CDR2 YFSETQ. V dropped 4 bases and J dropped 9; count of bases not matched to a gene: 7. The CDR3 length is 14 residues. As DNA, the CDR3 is TGCGCCAGCAGCCCCTCTAGCGGGAGTTCTGAGCAGTTCTTC. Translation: CASSPSSGSSEQFF.

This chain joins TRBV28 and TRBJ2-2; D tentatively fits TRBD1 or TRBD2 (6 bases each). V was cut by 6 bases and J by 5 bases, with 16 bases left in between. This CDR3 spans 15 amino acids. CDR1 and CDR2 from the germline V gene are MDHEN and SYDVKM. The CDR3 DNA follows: TGTGCCAGCAGAGGAGGGGGGCCGTGGACCGGGGAGCTGTTTTTT. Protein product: CASRGGGPWTGELFF.

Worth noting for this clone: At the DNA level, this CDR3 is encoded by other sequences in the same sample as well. CDR3 DNA sequence: TGCAGCGTTGTTAGCTCCTACAATGAGCAGTTCTTC. Amino acids: CSVVSSYNEQFF. This rearrangement joins TRBV29-1 to TRBJ2-1; D gene ambiguous. The CDR3 contains 12 residues. Germline V gene sequence: CDR1 SQVTM, CDR2 ANQGSEA. V was pared by 4 bases and J by 0 bases, with 4 bases between.

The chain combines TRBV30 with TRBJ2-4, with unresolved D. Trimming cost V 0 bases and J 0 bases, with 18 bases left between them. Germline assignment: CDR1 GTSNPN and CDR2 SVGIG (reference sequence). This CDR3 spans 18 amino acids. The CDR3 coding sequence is TGTGCCTGGAGTGTAGGGTTCGACTGGGATCTAGCCAAAAACATTCAGTACTTC. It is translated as CAWSVGFDWDLAKNIQYF.

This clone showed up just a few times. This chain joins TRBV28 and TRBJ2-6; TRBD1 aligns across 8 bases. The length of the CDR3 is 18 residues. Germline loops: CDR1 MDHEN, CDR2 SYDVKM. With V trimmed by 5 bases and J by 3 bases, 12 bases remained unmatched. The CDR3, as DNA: TGTGCCAGCAGTAGACCAGGGGGCGGTCAAGGTGGGGCCAACGTCCTGACTTTC. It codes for CASSRPGGGQGGANVLTF. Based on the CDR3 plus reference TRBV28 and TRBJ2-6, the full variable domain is DVKVTQSSRYLVKRTGEKVFLECVQDMDHENMFWYRQDPGLGLRLIYFSYDVKMKEKGDIPEGYSVSREKKERFSLILESASTNQTSMYLCASSRPGGGQGGANVLTFGAGSRLTVL.

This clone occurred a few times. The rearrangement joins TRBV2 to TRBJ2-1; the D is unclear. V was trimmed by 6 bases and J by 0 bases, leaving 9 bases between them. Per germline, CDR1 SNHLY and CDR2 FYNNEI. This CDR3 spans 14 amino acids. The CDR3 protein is CASSPPSSYNEQFF. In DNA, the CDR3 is TGTGCCAGCAGCCCCCCGAGCTCCTACAATGAGCAGTTCTTC.

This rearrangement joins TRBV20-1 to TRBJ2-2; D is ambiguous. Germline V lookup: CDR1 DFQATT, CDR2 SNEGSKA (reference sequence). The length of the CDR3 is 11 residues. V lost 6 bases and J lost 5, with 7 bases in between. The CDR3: CSAFKTGELFF. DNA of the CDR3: TGCAGTGCCTTTAAGACCGGGGAGCTGTTTTTT.

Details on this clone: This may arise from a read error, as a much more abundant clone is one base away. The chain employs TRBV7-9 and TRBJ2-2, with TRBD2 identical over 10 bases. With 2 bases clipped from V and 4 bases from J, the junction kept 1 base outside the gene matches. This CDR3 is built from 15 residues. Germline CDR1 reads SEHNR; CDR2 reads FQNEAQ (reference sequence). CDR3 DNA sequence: TGTGCCAGCAGCTTACTAGCGGGAGTCACCGGGGAGCTGTTTTTT. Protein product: CASSLLAGVTGELFF.

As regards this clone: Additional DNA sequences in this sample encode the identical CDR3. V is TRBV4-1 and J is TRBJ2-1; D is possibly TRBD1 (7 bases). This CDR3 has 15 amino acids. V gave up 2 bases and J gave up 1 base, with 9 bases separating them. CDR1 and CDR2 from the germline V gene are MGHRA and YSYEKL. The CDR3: CASSQPGGSYNEQFF. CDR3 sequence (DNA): TGCGCCAGCAGCCAACCAGGGGGGTCCTACAATGAGCAGTTCTTC.

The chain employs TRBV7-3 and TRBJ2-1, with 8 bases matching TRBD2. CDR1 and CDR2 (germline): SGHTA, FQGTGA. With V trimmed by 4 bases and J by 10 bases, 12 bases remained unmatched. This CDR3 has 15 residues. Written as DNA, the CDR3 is TGTGCCAGCAGCTCTAATCCGGGACTAGTAGGAGAGCAGTTCTTC. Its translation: CASSSNPGLVGEQFF.

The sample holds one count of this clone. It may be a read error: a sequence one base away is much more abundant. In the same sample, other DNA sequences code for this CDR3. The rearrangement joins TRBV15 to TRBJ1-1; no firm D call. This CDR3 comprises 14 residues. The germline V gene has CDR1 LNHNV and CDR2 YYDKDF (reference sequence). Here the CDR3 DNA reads TGTGCCACCAGCAGAGATCAGGCGCCCAGCGAAGCTTTCTTC. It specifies CATSRDQAPSEAFF. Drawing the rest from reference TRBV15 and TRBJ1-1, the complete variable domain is DAMVIQNPRYQVTQFGKPVTLSCSQTLNHNVMYWYQQKSSQAPKLLFHYYDKDFNNEADTPDNFQSRRPNTSFCFLDIRSPGLGDTAMYLCATSRDQAPSEAFFGQGTRLTVV.

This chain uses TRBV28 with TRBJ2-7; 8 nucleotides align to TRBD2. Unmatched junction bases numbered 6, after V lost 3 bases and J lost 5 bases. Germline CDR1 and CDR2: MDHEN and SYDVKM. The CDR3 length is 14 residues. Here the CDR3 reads CASSFREGFNEQYF. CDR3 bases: TGTGCCAGCAGTTTTCGGGAGGGCTTCAACGAGCAGTACTTC.